Below, 2 T cell receptor beta chains from the same sample are listed, as sequenced in a study of chemoradiotherapy in HPV16-positive cancers (dated by TCRdb to between 2022 and 2023). The protocol used for the library was the immunoSEQ multiplex PCR assay. TCRdb took this table from immuneACCESS and kept in-frame rearrangements with V and J called. Such tables lack part of the clones; where checked against another copy, unresolved V genes explain under half of the gap, and the rest is unexplained. The sample includes roughly 4,000 clones, with approximately 80% observed a single time. Together, the top ten hold more than 9.5% of the sample. The specimen comprised tumor tissue, sampled from a patient who underwent chemoradiotherapy. The receptors were sampled from a human donor with HPV-associated anogenital cancer.

The chain is built from TRBV19 and TRBJ2-7, with 9 nucleotides matching TRBD1. V was clipped by 6 bases and J by 2 bases; unmatched bases: 8. CDR1 LNHDA and CDR2 SQIVND come from the germline V gene (reference sequence). This CDR3 comprises 15 residues. CDR3 coding DNA: TGTGCCAGTAGGGGCTTACAGGGGGCAACCTACGAGCAGTACTTC. Amino acids: CASRGLQGATYEQYF.

The chain is built from TRBV19 and TRBJ1-5; no clear D gene. Trimming stripped 4 bases from V and 0 bases from J, with 4 bases between. There are 13 residues in the CDR3. Germline V gene sequence: CDR1 LNHDA, CDR2 SQIVND (reference sequence). In nucleotides, the CDR3 is TGTGCCAGTAGTAGGAATAGCAATCAGCCCCAGCATTTT. This codes for CASSRNSNQPQHF. Supplemented by reference TRBV19 and TRBJ1-5, the full variable domain reads DGGITQSPKYLFRKEGQNVTLSCEQNLNHDAMYWYRQDPGQGLRLIYYSQIVNDFQKGDIAEGYSVSREKKESFPLTVTSAQKNPTAFYLCASSRNSNQPQHFGDGTRLSIL.